The 15 T cell receptor beta chains below come from one sample, sequenced in a study of blood T cell repertoires in COVID-19. Sequencing used immunoSEQ multiplex PCR; TCRdb keeps in-frame clones, though not all of them. This table holds 350,000 to 450,000 clones, over 85% found once. The sequenced sample was PBMCs or T cells enriched from blood (not recorded which). The receptors stem from a woman aged 30 to 39 who had recovered from COVID-19.

This chain joins TRBV9 and TRBJ2-1; 16 positions agree with TRBD2. J was trimmed by 2 bases and V by 3 bases; bases with no gene match: 5. The CDR3 spans 18 residues. CDR1 and CDR2 (germline): SGDLS, YYNGEE. The CDR3 region is CASSAGTSGRVPYNEQFF. The DNA for the CDR3 is TGTGCCAGCAGCGCAGGGACTAGCGGGAGGGTCCCCTACAATGAGCAGTTCTTC.

The chain is built from TRBV5-1 and TRBJ1-4; 9 bases line up with TRBD1. The germline V gene has CDR1 SGHRS and CDR2 YFSETQ. CDR3 length equals 15 residues. Trimming at V came to 4 bases and at J to 8 bases, leaving 9 bases not matched to a gene. DNA for the CDR3: TGCGCCAGCAGCGCAGCGGACAGGGGAAACGAAAAACTGTTTTTT. Encoded protein: CASSAADRGNEKLFF.

CDR3 amino acids: CSVGGNEQFF. As DNA, the CDR3 is TGCAGCGTGGGAGGGAATGAGCAGTTCTTC. The rearrangement uses TRBV29-1 and TRBJ2-1; 7 bases fit TRBD2. Germline V gene data show CDR1 as SQVTM and CDR2 as ANQGSEA. The CDR3 runs 10 residues. V shed 6 bases and J 7 bases; nucleotides not matched to a gene: 0.

The chain has TRBV18 and TRBJ2-7; 7 bases are shared with TRBD1. V gave up 3 bases and J gave up 7 bases; unmatched junction bases: 9. CDR1 is KGHSH and CDR2 is LQKENI in the germline V gene. The CDR3 contains 14 residues. CDR3 sequence reads: CASSPRNRGLEQYF. The CDR3 DNA reads as TGTGCCAGCTCACCTCGGAACAGGGGTCTGGAGCAGTACTTC.

The rearrangement uses TRBV24-1 and TRBJ2-1, with 14 bases matching TRBD2. V was clipped by 2 bases and J by 9 bases; unmatched bases: 5. CDR3 length: 16 amino acids. CDR1 KGHDR and CDR2 SFDVKD come from the germline V gene. CDR3: CATSDYGTSGSGEQFF. Here the CDR3 DNA reads TGTGCCACCAGTGATTATGGGACTAGCGGGAGTGGTGAGCAGTTCTTC.

The V gene is TRBV19, the J gene TRBJ1-1; the D gene is possibly TRBD1 (5 bases). Trimming took off 6 bases at V and 3 bases at J, with 23 bases between the two ends. Looked up from germline, CDR1 is LNHDA and CDR2 is SQIVND (reference sequence). The CDR3 sequence is 17 residues long. In DNA form, the CDR3 reads TGTGCCAGTAGAGGGGTCTACTCCAGGGTTCGCGACACTGAAGCTTTCTTT. Its translation is CASRGVYSRVRDTEAFF.

The CDR3, as DNA: TGTGCCAGCAGCTTAGGGAGATGGGAGACCCAGTACTTC. This codes for CASSLGRWETQYF. This chain joins TRBV7-9 and TRBJ2-5; no definite D call. The V end was cut by 1 base, the J end by 5 bases, with 8 bases between. The CDR3 length is 13 residues. Germline CDR1 is SEHNR and CDR2 is FQNEAQ (reference sequence).

In regard to this clone: The same CDR3 is also encoded by other DNA sequences in this sample. This chain joins TRBV6-2 or TRBV6-3 and TRBJ2-3; 12 bases agree with TRBD2. Germline CDR1 is MNHEY and CDR2 is SVGEGT. V trimming: 0 bases; J trimming: 3 bases; junction bases outside the gene matches: 4. There are 17 residues in the CDR3. The CDR3 loop is CASSYSLAGGPTDTQYF. Here the CDR3 DNA reads TGTGCCAGCAGTTACTCGCTAGCGGGGGGGCCAACAGATACGCAGTATTTT.

This chain links TRBV11-3 with TRBJ1-1; D unresolved. This CDR3 is 13 amino acids long. Germline CDR1 and CDR2: SGHNT and YENEEA. Trimming cost V 5 bases and J 1 base, with 8 bases left between them. In nucleotides, the CDR3 is TGTGCCAGCAGCCCGTCTCCGAACACTGAAGCTTTCTTT. As protein: CASSPSPNTEAFF.

V gene TRBV7-3 combines with J gene TRBJ1-5; a possible D gene is TRBD1 (6 bases). Germline V gene lookup returns CDR1 SGHTA and CDR2 FQGTGA. V lost 5 bases and J lost 9, with 11 bases in between. CDR3 length: 12 residues. CDR3 nucleotides: TGTGCCAGCAGCCCCCAGGGGTGGCCCCAGCATTTT. Its translation: CASSPQGWPQHF.

A note on this clone: The same CDR3 can be traced to other DNA sequences in this sample. This sequence joins TRBV30 and TRBJ2-3; 7 nucleotides align to TRBD1. V lost 3 bases, J lost 1 base, and 1 base stayed unmatched. Germline V gene sequence: CDR1 GTSNPN, CDR2 SVGIG (reference sequence). This CDR3 comprises 13 residues. CDR3 sequence reads: CAWSTGGTDTQYF. The CDR3 region has the DNA TGTGCCTGGAGCACAGGGGGCACAGATACGCAGTATTTT. The full variable domain, its missing parts supplied by reference TRBV30 and TRBJ2-3, is SQTIHQWPATLVQPVGSPLSLECTVEGTSNPNLYWYRQAAGRGLQLLFYSVGIGQISSEVPQNLSASRPQDRQFILSSKKLLLSDSGFYLCAWSTGGTDTQYFGPGTRLTVL.

The V and J genes are TRBV19 and TRBJ2-1; a weak D match, TRBD2 (6 bases). The CDR3 has 15 amino acids. The germline V gene encodes CDR1 LNHDA and CDR2 SQIVND (reference sequence). V lost 5 bases, J lost 0 bases, and 11 bases lay in between. CDR3 sequence reads: CASSVSGSSYNEQFF. The CDR3 DNA is TGTGCCAGTAGTGTTAGCGGAAGCTCCTACAATGAGCAGTTCTTC.

The rearrangement links TRBV28 to TRBJ1-2; 7 nucleotides match TRBD1. The CDR3 is 14 residues long. CDR1 is MDHEN and CDR2 is SYDVKM in the germline V gene. V shed 6 bases and J 4 bases; nucleotides not matched to a gene: 8. The CDR3: CASSHPDRAYGYTF. The CDR3 DNA sequence: TGTGCCAGCAGCCACCCCGACAGGGCCTATGGCTACACCTTC.

The genes are TRBV24-1 and TRBJ2-1; 12 bases line up with TRBD2. Trimming cost V 7 bases and J 5 bases; bases outside gene matches: 14. Germline CDR1 reads KGHDR; CDR2 reads SFDVKD. This CDR3 region has 18 residues. The CDR3 sequence is CATSRSGTSGQRDNEQFF. For the CDR3, the DNA is TGTGCCACCAGCCGGTCCGGGACTAGCGGGCAGCGTGACAATGAGCAGTTCTTC.

This rearrangement joins TRBV7-3 to TRBJ2-7; 8 bases align to TRBD1. Germline CDR1 reads SGHTA; CDR2 reads FQGTGA. J gave up 12 bases and V 4 bases, and 8 bases lay outside the gene matches. The CDR3 contains 12 residues. For the CDR3, the DNA is TGTGCCAGCAGCTGGGGGACAGGTCGCCGGTACTTC. Amino acids: CASSWGTGRRYF.